The 5 T cell receptor beta chains presented below share a single source sample, sequenced in a study of T cell repertoires in ileal Crohn's disease. The time point denotes: inflamed ileum from the surgical specimen. Generated by immunoSEQ multiplex PCR, the TCRdb table keeps only in-frame clones and is missing some. The table lists approximately 5,700 clones, roughly three quarters of them singletons. The sequencing sample was made of ileal tissue. The receptors were sampled from an adult with Crohn's disease.

The chain recombines TRBV7-3 with TRBJ2-7, with no clear D. From germline, CDR1 is SGHTA and CDR2 FQGTGA. Trimming stripped 5 bases from V and 0 bases from J, with 8 bases between. The CDR3 loop spans 13 amino acids. In DNA, the CDR3 is TGTGCCAGCAGCCGGACCGACTCCTACGAGCAGTACTTC. It specifies CASSRTDSYEQYF. Looking up the rest from reference TRBV7-3 and TRBJ2-7 gives the full variable domain: GAGVSQTPSNKVTEKGKYVELRCDPISGHTALYWYRQSLGQGPEFLIYFQGTGAADDSGLPNDRFFAVRPEGSVSTLKIQRTERGDSAVYLCASSRTDSYEQYFGPGTRLTVT.

J is TRBJ2-5 and V is TRBV2; D is possibly TRBD2 (6 bases). The CDR3 extends over 13 amino acids. V lost 4 bases and J 1 base, leaving 7 bases between the germline ends. In germline, CDR1 is SNHLY, CDR2 FYNNEI. CDR3 DNA sequence: TGTGCCAGCAGTGGGGACTCCCAAGAGACCCAGTACTTC. Translation: CASSGDSQETQYF.

The chain links TRBV6-5 to TRBJ2-7, with 8 bases fitting TRBD1. In germline, CDR1 is MNHEY, CDR2 SVGAGI. CDR3 length: 13 amino acids. V lost 2 bases to trimming and J lost 5 bases; unmatched junction nucleotides: 2. The CDR3 DNA follows: TGTGCCAGCAGTTACGACAGGGGTAACGAGCAGTACTTC. It yields the protein CASSYDRGNEQYF.

The gene calls are TRBV7-9 and TRBJ2-5; 7 bases are shared with TRBD2. The germline V gene has CDR1 SEHNR and CDR2 FQNEAQ (reference sequence). CDR3 length: 14 residues. The trim removed 1 base at V and 4 bases at J, leaving 3 bases unmatched. This chain's CDR3 is CASSLGAGPETQYF. CDR3 bases: TGTGCCAGCAGCTTAGGAGCGGGGCCAGAGACCCAGTACTTC.

The chain is built from TRBV2 and TRBJ1-3; D may be TRBD1 (6 bases). V lost 6 bases and J 4 bases, leaving 10 bases between the germline ends. This CDR3 region has 13 residues. Germline V lookup: CDR1 SNHLY, CDR2 FYNNEI. The CDR3 region is CASRLGQGNTIYF. The CDR3 bases are TGTGCCAGCAGACTTGGACAGGGAAACACCATATATTTT.